This T cell receptor (beta chain) was retrieved from a study of T cells in narcolepsy. This clone was seen only a few times. Its target is unknown. Findings and limits, study-wide: Some memory CD4+ repertoires had no autoreactive clone sequences.

Profiled with immunoSEQ multiplex PCR; TCRdb holds only in-frame clones, not every one. The table has around 26,000 clones, around two thirds seen once. The receptor was isolated from a human donor in good health. The sequencing input was memory (CD45RA-) CD4+ T cells from blood.

As DNA, the CDR3 is TGTGCCAGCAGCTTAAGAGCCACGACCAGGCCGACCTACGAGCAGTACTTC. It yields the protein CASSLRATTRPTYEQYF. The V gene is TRBV7-8, the J gene TRBJ2-7; D not resolved. Germline CDR1 and CDR2: SGHVS and FQNEAQ. V gave up 2 bases and J gave up 2 bases, with 19 bases separating them. The CDR3 consists of 17 residues.